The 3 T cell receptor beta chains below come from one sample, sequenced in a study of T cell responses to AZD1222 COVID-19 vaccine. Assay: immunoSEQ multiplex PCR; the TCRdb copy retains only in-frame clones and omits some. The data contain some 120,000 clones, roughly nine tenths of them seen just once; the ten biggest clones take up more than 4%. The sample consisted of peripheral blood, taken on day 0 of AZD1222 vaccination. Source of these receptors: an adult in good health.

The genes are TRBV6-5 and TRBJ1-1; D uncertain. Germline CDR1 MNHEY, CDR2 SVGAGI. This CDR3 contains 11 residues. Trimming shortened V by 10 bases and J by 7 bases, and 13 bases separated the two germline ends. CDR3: CAIGREYEAFF. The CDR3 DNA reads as TGTGCCATTGGACGAGAATATGAAGCTTTCTTT.

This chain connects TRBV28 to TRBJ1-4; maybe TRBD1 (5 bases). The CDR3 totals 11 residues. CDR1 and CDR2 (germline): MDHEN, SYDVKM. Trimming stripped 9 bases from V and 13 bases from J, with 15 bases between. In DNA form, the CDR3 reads TGTGCCAGTCACGCAGGGCGGCGACTGTTTTTT. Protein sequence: CASHAGRRLFF. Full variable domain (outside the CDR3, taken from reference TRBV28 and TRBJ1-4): DVKVTQSSRYLVKRTGEKVFLECVQDMDHENMFWYRQDPGLGLRLIYFSYDVKMKEKGDIPEGYSVSREKKERFSLILESASTNQTSMYLCASHAGRRLFFGSGTQLSVL.

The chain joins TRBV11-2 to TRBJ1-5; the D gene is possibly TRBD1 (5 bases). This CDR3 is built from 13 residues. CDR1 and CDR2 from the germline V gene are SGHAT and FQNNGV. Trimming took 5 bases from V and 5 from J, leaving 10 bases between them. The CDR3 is CASSRGDDQPQHF. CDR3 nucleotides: TGTGCCAGCAGCAGGGGCGATGATCAGCCCCAGCATTTT.